This TCR beta chain was sequenced during a study of blood T cell repertoires in COVID-19. V was shortened by 5 bases and J by 11 bases, with 12 bases between the two germline ends. CDR1 MDHEN and CDR2 SYDVKM come from the germline V gene. The CDR3 runs 11 residues. This clone appeared many times. Measured with immunoSEQ multiplex PCR; TCRdb has only the in-frame clones, and not every one. The sample consists of hundreds of thousands of clones, approximately 89% of them appearing once. Allocation to cohorts depended on clinical history reported by the participants. The TCR sequence derives from a woman younger than 45 with acute COVID-19. Sequenced sample: PBMCs or T cells enriched from blood (not recorded which). The V call is TRBV28, the J call TRBJ1-1; D is unclear. DNA for the CDR3: TGTGCCAGCAGTGTCCAGGATCAGGCTTTCTTT. It yields the protein CASSVQDQAFF.